This is a list of T cell receptor beta chains from one sample in a study of post-analysis software for immune sequencing data. Using its own MiXCR run on the PCR reads, TCRdb lists one record per CDR3 protein. The data show about 540,000 distinct CDR3 sequences, around a third seen once. The sequencing input was blood. Every receptor here comes from a girl under 18 with multiple sclerosis. Both conserved end residues are part of each CDR3. A D gene is named only where the DNA matches it firmly. Size tells how often a clone was seen (once, few, many) or the class of an expanded clone, and some rows leave it out.

v_gene,abundance,j_gene,d_gene,CDR3aa,CDR3nt
TRBV29-1,NA,TRBJ1-1,NA,CSGERGETEAFF,TGCAGCGGGGAGCGGGGGGAAACTGAAGCTTTCTTT
TRBV3-1,few,TRBJ1-2,NA,CASRGNREGIVEGYTF,TGTGCCAGCAGAGGAAACAGGGAAGGGATAGTAGAGGGCTACACCTTC
TRBV3-1,few,TRBJ2-7,NA,CASSRSGQYYEQYF,TGTGCCAGCAGCCGTTCTGGACAGTACTACGAGCAGTACTTC
TRBV20-1,NA,TRBJ2-7,NA,CSATDNYEQYF,TGCAGTGCTACGGACAACTACGAGCAGTACTTC
TRBV6-1,few,TRBJ1-5,TRBD1,CASSALTGGNQPQHF,TGTGCCAGCAGTGCCCTGACAGGGGGGAATCAGCCCCAGCATTTT
TRBV29-1,NA,TRBJ1-5,NA,CSATSGANNQPQHF,TGCAGCGCAACTTCAGGGGCCAACAATCAGCCCCAGCATTTT
TRBV10-1,few,TRBJ2-3,TRBD2,CASSEQRGGKDTQYF,TGCGCCAGCAGCGAGCAGCGGGGGGGCAAAGATACGCAGTATTTT
TRBV7-8,few,TRBJ1-2,NA,CASSFMGGGNYGYTF,TGTGCCAGCAGCTTCATGGGGGGCGGGAACTATGGCTACACCTTC
TRBV28,NA,TRBJ1-2,NA,CASSPIVRYGYTF,TGTGCCAGCAGCCCCATTGTTCGGTATGGCTACACCTTC
TRBV6-6,few,TRBJ2-3,NA,CASSVSRDTQYF,TGTGCCAGCAGTGTATCAAGAGATACGCAGTATTTT
TRBV5-1,NA,TRBJ2-1,TRBD2,CASSLSLAGNNEQFF,TGCGCCAGCAGCTTGAGCTTAGCGGGGAACAATGAGCAGTTCTTC
TRBV11-2,once,TRBJ1-1,NA,CAISFAGTPAPEAFF,TGTGCCATCAGCTTCGCCGGGACACCTGCCCCTGAAGCTTTCTTT
TRBV29-1,NA,TRBJ1-6,NA,CSAGDGPGILHF,TGCAGCGCCGGGGACGGCCCGGGGATCCTCCACTTT
TRBV20-1,NA,TRBJ1-4,NA,CSARREKLFF,TGCAGTGCTAGACGTGAAAAACTGTTTTTT
TRBV25-1,few,TRBJ1-2,NA,CASSELEGDGYTF,TGTGCCAGCAGTGAACTAGAGGGGGATGGCTACACCTTC
TRBV10-3,few,TRBJ2-5,NA,CAIKGQETQYF,TGTGCCATCAAGGGCCAAGAGACCCAGTACTTC
TRBV9,once,TRBJ2-7,TRBD2,CASSAYSGSSYEQYF,TGTGCCAGCAGCGCCTACAGCGGGAGCTCCTACGAGCAGTACTTC
TRBV15,NA,TRBJ2-3,NA,CATSSGLEDTQYF,TGTGCCACCAGCAGCGGACTGGAAGATACGCAGTATTTT
TRBV20-1,NA,TRBJ1-1,NA,CSAPGPGVERAFF,TGCAGTGCCCCGGGACCAGGGGTGGAGCGCGCTTTCTTT
TRBV6-2/TRBV6-3,NA,TRBJ2-5,TRBD1,CASRPGTGYQETQYF,TGTGCCAGCAGACCCGGGACAGGGTATCAAGAGACCCAGTACTTC
TRBV3-1,NA,TRBJ2-7,NA,CASSQGMGGQYF,TGTGCCAGCAGCCAAGGGATGGGCGGCCAGTACTTC
TRBV5-1,NA,TRBJ1-1,TRBD1,CAGSVGQLNTEAFF,TGCGCCGGCAGCGTGGGACAGTTGAACACTGAAGCTTTCTTT
TRBV20-1,NA,TRBJ2-3,NA,CSARTPFGTRSSTDTQYF,TGCAGTGCTAGAACCCCTTTTGGGACTCGTTCTAGCACAGATACGCAGTATTTT
TRBV10-3,few,TRBJ2-5,NA,CAVSESGLLKETQYF,TGTGCCGTCAGTGAGTCGGGACTCCTCAAAGAGACCCAGTACTTC
TRBV11-2,few,TRBJ2-5,TRBD2,CASSSETSELYQETQYF,TGTGCCAGCAGCTCGGAGACTAGCGAATTGTACCAAGAGACCCAGTACTTC
TRBV5-1,few,TRBJ1-4,NA,CASSPLRGEKLFF,TGCGCCAGCAGCCCTCTTAGAGGGGAAAAACTGTTTTTT
TRBV12-3/TRBV12-4,NA,TRBJ2-2,TRBD2,CASSLRAGGFTGELFF,TGTGCCAGCAGTTTACGAGCGGGGGGTTTCACCGGGGAGCTGTTTTTT
TRBV13,once,TRBJ1-1,TRBD1,CASSSNKKDRGTEAFF,TGTGCCAGCAGCTCGAACAAAAAGGACAGGGGCACTGAAGCTTTCTTT
TRBV15,NA,TRBJ1-5,NA,CATGDGGTYSNQPQHF,TGTGCCACCGGGGATGGGGGGACATATAGCAATCAGCCCCAGCATTTT
TRBV7-3,few,TRBJ2-6,NA,CASSFDGGPSSGANVLTF,TGTGCCAGCAGCTTCGACGGGGGGCCCTCCTCTGGGGCCAACGTCCTGACTTTC
TRBV5-5,NA,TRBJ2-7,NA,CASSLDPQGLFSYEQYF,TGTGCCAGCAGCTTGGACCCCCAGGGGCTATTCTCCTACGAGCAGTACTTC
TRBV20-1,many,TRBJ2-1,NA,CSARGGVNSYNEQFF,TGCAGTGCTAGAGGCGGGGTAAATTCCTACAATGAGCAGTTCTTC
TRBV7-9,few,TRBJ2-3,NA,CASSLLRGRTDTQYF,TGTGCCAGCAGCTTATTACGGGGGCGCACAGATACGCAGTATTTT
TRBV20-1,NA,TRBJ1-1,NA,CSARDQDSLGGAFF,TGCAGTGCTAGAGATCAAGACTCCCTGGGAGGAGCTTTCTTT
TRBV6-1,few,TRBJ1-1,NA,CASGRSGRTTEAFF,TGTGCCAGCGGTAGGTCAGGAAGGACCACTGAAGCTTTCTTT
TRBV20-1,NA,TRBJ1-2,NA,CSARDNPHGYTF,TGCAGTGCTAGAGATAACCCTCACGGCTACACCTTC
TRBV2,few,TRBJ2-6,NA,CASSVVLSGANVLTF,TGTGCCAGCAGTGTGGTTCTCTCTGGGGCCAACGTCCTGACTTTC
TRBV2,NA,TRBJ1-2,NA,CASSEVWGAEGYTF,TGTGCCAGCAGTGAGGTGTGGGGGGCGGAAGGCTACACCTTC
TRBV11-2,few,TRBJ2-3,NA,CASSYQGQRTDTQYF,TGTGCCAGCAGCTACCAGGGGCAGCGCACAGATACGCAGTATTTT
TRBV11-2,NA,TRBJ2-3,NA,CASSLEVGSTDTQYF,TGTGCCAGCAGCTTAGAGGTGGGGAGCACAGATACGCAGTATTTT
TRBV11-2,few,TRBJ2-1,TRBD2,CASSFSGGAFYNEQFF,TGTGCCAGCAGTTTTAGCGGGGGGGCCTTCTACAATGAGCAGTTCTTC
TRBV7-2,NA,TRBJ1-2,NA,CASSRDRLANYGYTF,TGTGCCAGCAGCCGGGACCGACTGGCTAACTATGGCTACACCTTC
TRBV5-1,NA,TRBJ2-1,TRBD1,CASSTGTGGGEQFF,TGCGCCAGCAGCACCGGGACAGGGGGCGGTGAGCAGTTCTTC
TRBV12-3/TRBV12-4,few,TRBJ1-3,NA,CASTFISSGNTIYF,TGTGCCAGCACTTTTATAAGCTCTGGAAACACCATATATTTT
TRBV18,NA,TRBJ2-4,NA,CASSKGLTGSKDIQYF,TGTGCCAGCTCCAAAGGGTTGACAGGATCTAAGGACATTCAGTACTTC
TRBV7-8,few,TRBJ2-7,NA,CASSGLRGEQYF,TGTGCCAGCTCGGGACTCCGGGGCGAGCAGTACTTC
TRBV10-3,few,TRBJ2-7,NA,CAISEPADWGKTYEQYF,TGTGCCATCAGTGAGCCGGCAGATTGGGGCAAGACCTACGAGCAGTACTTC
TRBV15,few,TRBJ2-1,NA,CATSRDRGEQFF,TGTGCCACCAGCAGAGATCGGGGTGAGCAGTTCTTC
TRBV2,NA,TRBJ1-1,NA,CASFQGRVWGTEAFF,TGTGCCAGCTTCCAAGGGAGGGTATGGGGCACTGAAGCTTTCTTT
TRBV20-1,NA,TRBJ2-3,NA,CSVRDGFPQYF,TGCAGTGTTAGAGATGGCTTCCCGCAGTATTTT
TRBV11-2,NA,TRBJ2-5,NA,CASRSSSIDLEQETQYF,TGTGCCAGCAGATCCTCCTCGATAGATCTGGAACAAGAGACCCAGTACTTC
TRBV27,NA,TRBJ2-3,TRBD2,CASKGLAGGGDTQYF,TGTGCCAGCAAGGGATTAGCGGGGGGCGGGGATACGCAGTATTTT
TRBV20-1,few,TRBJ1-6,NA,CSARGASDGNSPLHF,TGCAGTGCTAGGGGAGCCTCGGACGGGAATTCACCCCTCCACTTT
TRBV18,NA,TRBJ2-3,NA,CASSPPGVSDTQYF,TGTGCCAGCTCACCACCGGGGGTCTCAGATACGCAGTATTTT
TRBV10-3,NA,TRBJ2-1,TRBD1,CAISEPPRTGRNEQFF,TGTGCCATCAGTGAGCCCCCCCGGACAGGGCGCAATGAGCAGTTCTTC
TRBV3-1,NA,TRBJ2-1,TRBD2,CASSQTSGGPRYNEQFF,TGTGCCAGCAGCCAAACTAGCGGGGGGCCGAGGTACAATGAGCAGTTCTTC
TRBV12-3/TRBV12-4,NA,TRBJ1-2,NA,CASTPIGGDGYTF,TGTGCCAGCACCCCGATAGGGGGGGATGGCTACACCTTC
TRBV28,NA,TRBJ1-5,TRBD1,CASSWDSENQPQHF,TGTGCCAGCAGTTGGGACAGTGAAAATCAGCCCCAGCATTTT
TRBV7-2,few,TRBJ2-5,TRBD1,CASSLDRGLETQYF,TGTGCCAGCAGCCTGGACAGGGGACTAGAGACCCAGTACTTC